These T cell receptor beta chains were read from a single sample in a study of blood T cell repertoires in COVID-19. Profiling relied on immunoSEQ multiplex PCR, and the TCRdb table lists in-frame clones only, not all of them. The sample carries just over 150,000 clones, approximately 90% recorded once. Sequenced input: peripheral blood. The receptors stem from a woman aged 40-49 years with acute or convalescent COVID-19. Both conserved end residues are part of each CDR3. D genes are given only for firm matches. Only part of the rows carry a size: once, few, many, or a class if the clone is expanded.

d_gene	abundance	v_gene	j_gene	CDR3aa	CDR3nt
.	.	TRBV2	TRBJ1-2	CASRLDSPNYGYTF	TGTGCCAGCAGGCTCGACAGCCCTAACTATGGCTACACCTTC
.	.	TRBV28	TRBJ2-3	CACKAPGTPTDTQYF	TGTGCCTGCAAAGCCCCCGGGACACCCACAGATACGCAGTATTTT
TRBD2	many	TRBV7-9	TRBJ2-1	CASSFDQTSGSNEQFF	TGTGCCAGCAGCTTCGACCAGACTAGCGGGAGCAATGAGCAGTTCTTC
.	.	TRBV6-5	TRBJ1-2	CASSREQGAYGYTF	TGTGCCAGCAGTCGCGAACAGGGTGCCTATGGCTACACCTTC
TRBD1	.	TRBV28	TRBJ2-3	CASSTWTGVVTDTQYF	TGTGCCAGCAGTACCTGGACAGGGGTCGTCACAGATACGCAGTATTTT
TRBD1	.	TRBV20-1	TRBJ2-1	CSASVQGAYNEQFF	TGCAGTGCTAGTGTACAGGGGGCCTACAATGAGCAGTTCTTC
.	.	TRBV27	TRBJ2-3	CATKVRFTSTDTQYF	TGTGCCACCAAAGTGAGGTTCACTAGCACAGATACGCAGTATTTT
TRBD1	.	TRBV2	TRBJ2-3	CASRKETGVTDTQYF	TGTGCCAGCAGAAAAGAAACAGGGGTTACAGATACGCAGTATTTT
.	.	TRBV11-3	TRBJ2-1	CASTNTGWNEQFF	TGTGCCAGCACGAATACGGGGTGGAATGAGCAGTTCTTC
.	.	TRBV12-3/TRBV12-4	TRBJ1-5	CASSFAGYQPQHF	TGTGCCAGCAGTTTCGCAGGGTACCAGCCCCAGCATTTT
TRBD1	few	TRBV15	TRBJ1-4	CATSNRGPTNEKLFF	TGTGCCACCAGCAACAGGGGCCCAACTAATGAAAAACTGTTTTTT
TRBD1	.	TRBV5-6	TRBJ1-6	CASSFGTGDGSPLHF	TGTGCCAGCAGCTTCGGGACAGGGGATGGTTCACCCCTCCACTTT
.	.	TRBV6-5	TRBJ1-1	CASSRTIDTEAFF	TGTGCCAGCAGCAGAACGATTGACACTGAAGCTTTCTTT
.	.	TRBV5-1	TRBJ1-6	CASSLAFSTGINNSPLHF	TGCGCCAGCAGCTTGGCGTTTTCTACAGGGATAAATAATTCACCCCTCCACTTT
.	.	TRBV29-1	TRBJ2-5	CSVGDSKETQYF	TGCAGCGTTGGGGACTCCAAAGAGACCCAGTACTTC
.	.	TRBV5-1	TRBJ2-4	CASSLAQGQYIQYF	TGCGCCAGCAGCTTGGCTCAGGGACAATACATTCAGTACTTC
.	once	TRBV25-1	TRBJ1-2	CASSEGPTIYGYTF	TGTGCCAGCAGTGAAGGGCCCACGATCTATGGCTACACCTTC
.	.	TRBV19	TRBJ2-1	CASSIGQGLANEQFF	TGTGCCAGTAGTATCGGGCAGGGGCTCGCCAATGAGCAGTTCTTC
TRBD1	.	TRBV28	TRBJ2-3	CASSLGTASTDTQYF	TGTGCCAGCAGTTTGGGGACAGCCTCCACAGATACGCAGTATTTT
.	.	TRBV6-5	TRBJ2-7	CASSYSSGLSTYEQYF	TGTGCCAGCAGTTACTCTTCCGGACTAAGTACCTACGAGCAGTACTTC
TRBD1	.	TRBV5-1	TRBJ2-3	CARQGMSFADTQYF	TGCGCCAGACAGGGGATGTCGTTCGCAGATACGCAGTATTTT
TRBD1	.	TRBV4-2	TRBJ1-4	CASSQEEGTANEKLFF	TGTGCCAGCAGCCAAGAGGAAGGGACAGCGAATGAAAAACTGTTTTTT
TRBD1	.	TRBV6-5	TRBJ2-6	CASRTGDGGANVLTF	TGTGCCAGCAGGACAGGGGATGGCGGGGCCAACGTCCTGACTTTC
.	.	TRBV6-5	TRBJ1-6	CASWKGTYNSPLHF	TGTGCCAGCTGGAAGGGGACCTATAATTCACCCCTCCACTTT
.	.	TRBV28	TRBJ2-7	CASSLTGSHYEQYF	TGTGCCAGCAGTTTAACAGGGAGTCACTACGAGCAGTACTTC
TRBD1	.	TRBV5-1	TRBJ2-7	CASSRDRGYYEQYF	TGCGCCAGCAGCAGGGACAGGGGGTATTACGAGCAGTACTTC
TRBD1	.	TRBV30	TRBJ1-6	CAWSTRTGLGNSPLHF	TGTGCCTGGAGTACTCGGACAGGGCTAGGAAATTCACCCCTCCACTTT
.	.	TRBV7-8	TRBJ2-7	CASSLSSEFEQYF	TGTGCCAGCAGCTTAAGTTCGGAGTTCGAGCAGTACTTC
TRBD2	.	TRBV7-9	TRBJ2-1	CASSLMVGGPYNEQFF	TGTGCCAGCAGCTTAATGGTGGGAGGGCCTTACAATGAGCAGTTCTTC
.	.	TRBV7-9	TRBJ2-7	CASSLQTASGEQYF	TGTGCCAGCAGCTTACAGACAGCCAGTGGAGAGCAGTACTTC
.	.	TRBV7-2	TRBJ1-4	CASSPGSENEKLFF	TGTGCCAGCAGCCCGGGGTCCGAAAATGAAAAACTGTTTTTT
.	.	TRBV19	TRBJ1-1	CASSEWGGENEAFF	TGTGCCAGTAGTGAATGGGGGGGAGAGAATGAAGCTTTCTTT
TRBD1	.	TRBV7-9	TRBJ1-2	CASSPGQETGYTF	TGTGCCAGCAGCCCGGGACAGGAGACTGGCTACACCTTC
.	.	TRBV30	TRBJ2-3	CAWNLGGDTQYF	TGTGCCTGGAACCTAGGAGGAGATACGCAGTATTTT
.	.	TRBV6-4	TRBJ2-1	CASSTGYGSFEQFF	TGTGCCAGCAGTACAGGATATGGCTCATTTGAGCAGTTCTTC
TRBD1	.	TRBV7-9	TRBJ1-4	CASSDWTGGDEKLFF	TGTGCCAGCAGCGATTGGACAGGGGGTGATGAAAAACTGTTTTTT
.	.	TRBV19	TRBJ2-7	CSPTGCVDEQYF	TGTTCCCCGACAGGTTGTGTAGACGAGCAGTACTTC
.	.	TRBV24-1	TRBJ2-5	CATSDPSGSRETQYF	TGTGCCACCAGTGACCCGAGCGGGTCGCGAGAGACCCAGTACTTC
TRBD2	.	TRBV30	TRBJ2-2	CAWSVGGTGELFF	TGTGCCTGGAGTGTGGGAGGGACCGGGGAGCTGTTTTTT
TRBD1	few	TRBV5-1	TRBJ2-2	CASSGGTGGTGGELFF	TGCGCCAGCAGCGGAGGGACAGGGGGCACCGGCGGGGAGCTGTTTTTT